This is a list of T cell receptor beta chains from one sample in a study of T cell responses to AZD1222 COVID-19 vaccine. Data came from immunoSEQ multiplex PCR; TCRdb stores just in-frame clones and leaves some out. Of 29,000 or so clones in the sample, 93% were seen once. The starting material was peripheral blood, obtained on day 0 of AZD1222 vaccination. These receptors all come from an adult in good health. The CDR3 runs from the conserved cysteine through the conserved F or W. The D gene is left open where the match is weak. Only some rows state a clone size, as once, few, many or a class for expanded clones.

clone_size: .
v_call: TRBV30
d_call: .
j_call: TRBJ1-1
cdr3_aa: CAWSGGRTEAFF
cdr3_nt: TGTGCCTGGAGTGGAGGACGCACTGAAGCTTTCTTT

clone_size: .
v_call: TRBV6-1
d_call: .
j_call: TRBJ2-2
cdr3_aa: CASSERGSNTGELFF
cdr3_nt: TGTGCCAGCAGTGAAAGGGGAAGCAACACCGGGGAGCTGTTTTTT

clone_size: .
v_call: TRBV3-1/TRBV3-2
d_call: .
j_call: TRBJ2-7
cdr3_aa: CASSPSEGTYEQYF
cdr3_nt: TGTGCCAGCAGCCCCTCCGAGGGGACCTACGAGCAGTACTTC

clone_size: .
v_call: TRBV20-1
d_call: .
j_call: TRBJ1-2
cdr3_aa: CSASYGAGYGYTF
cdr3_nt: TGCAGTGCTAGTTATGGGGCGGGATATGGCTACACCTTC

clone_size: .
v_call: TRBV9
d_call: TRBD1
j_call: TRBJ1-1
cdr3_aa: CASSVVFGDRRNTEAFF
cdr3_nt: TGTGCCAGCAGCGTAGTATTTGGGGACAGGAGGAACACTGAAGCTTTCTTT

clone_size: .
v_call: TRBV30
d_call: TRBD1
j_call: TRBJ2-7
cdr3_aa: CAWNNDRASAYYEQYF
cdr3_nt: TGTGCCTGGAACAACGACAGGGCATCTGCTTACTACGAGCAGTACTTC

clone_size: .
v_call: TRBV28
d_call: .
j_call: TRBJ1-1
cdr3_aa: CASSSLGSVGTEAFF
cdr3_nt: TGTGCCAGCAGTTCTTTGGGGTCGGTGGGCACTGAAGCTTTCTTT

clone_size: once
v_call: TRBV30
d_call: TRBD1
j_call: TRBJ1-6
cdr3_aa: CAWSKTGSTSPLHF
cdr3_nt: TGTGCCTGGAGTAAGACAGGGTCTACTTCACCCCTCCACTTT

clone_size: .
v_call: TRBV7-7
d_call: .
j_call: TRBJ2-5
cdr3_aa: CASSRQPGAQTETQYF
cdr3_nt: TGTGCTAGCAGCCGACAGCCGGGGGCGCAGACGGAGACCCAGTACTTC

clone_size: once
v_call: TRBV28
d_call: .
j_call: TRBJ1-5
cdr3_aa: CASSSDRGPGHQPQHF
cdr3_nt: TGTGCCAGCAGTTCAGACCGGGGGCCCGGCCATCAGCCCCAGCATTTT

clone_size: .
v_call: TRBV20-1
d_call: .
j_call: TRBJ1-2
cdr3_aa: CSGQYGYTF
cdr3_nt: TGCAGTGGTCAATATGGCTACACCTTC

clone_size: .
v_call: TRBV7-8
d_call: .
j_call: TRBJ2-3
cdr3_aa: CASSDTVFTDTQYF
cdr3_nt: TGTGCCAGCAGCGATACAGTGTTCACAGATACGCAGTATTTT

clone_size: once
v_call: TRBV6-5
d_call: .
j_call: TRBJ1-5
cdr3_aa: CASKGSLIGNQPQHF
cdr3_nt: TGTGCCAGCAAGGGCAGCCTTATTGGCAATCAGCCCCAGCATTTT

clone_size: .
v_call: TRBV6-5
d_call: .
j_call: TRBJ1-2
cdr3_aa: CASRPGTANYGYTF
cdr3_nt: TGTGCCAGCAGACCCGGGACGGCTAACTATGGCTACACCTTC

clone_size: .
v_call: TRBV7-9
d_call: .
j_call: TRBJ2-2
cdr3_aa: CASSHTTPGGRNTGELFF
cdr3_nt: TGTGCCAGCAGTCATACTACTCCCGGGGGCCGGAACACCGGGGAGCTGTTTTTT

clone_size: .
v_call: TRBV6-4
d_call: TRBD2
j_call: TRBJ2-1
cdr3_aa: CASSDSTSGHNEQFF
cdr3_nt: TGTGCCAGCAGTGACTCAACTAGCGGTCACAATGAGCAGTTCTTC